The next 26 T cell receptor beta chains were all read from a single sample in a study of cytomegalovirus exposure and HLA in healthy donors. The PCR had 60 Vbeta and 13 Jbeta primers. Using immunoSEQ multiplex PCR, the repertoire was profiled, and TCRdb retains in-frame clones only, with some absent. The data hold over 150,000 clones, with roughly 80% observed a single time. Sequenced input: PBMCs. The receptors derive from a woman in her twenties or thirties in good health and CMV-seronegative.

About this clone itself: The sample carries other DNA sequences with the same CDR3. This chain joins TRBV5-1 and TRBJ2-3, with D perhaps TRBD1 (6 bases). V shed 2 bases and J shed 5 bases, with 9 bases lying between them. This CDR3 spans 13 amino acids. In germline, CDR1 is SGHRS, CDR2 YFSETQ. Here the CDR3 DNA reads TGCGCCAGCAGCTTACAGGGCGGAGATACGCAGTATTTT. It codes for CASSLQGGDTQYF.

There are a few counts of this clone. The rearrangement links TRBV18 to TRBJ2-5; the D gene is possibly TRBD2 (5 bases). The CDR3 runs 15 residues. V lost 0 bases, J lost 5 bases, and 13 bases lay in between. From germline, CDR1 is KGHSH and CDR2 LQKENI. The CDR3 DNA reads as TGTGCCAGCTCACCACCGCTGAGCAGGAGGGAGACCCAGTACTTC. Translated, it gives CASSPPLSRRETQYF.

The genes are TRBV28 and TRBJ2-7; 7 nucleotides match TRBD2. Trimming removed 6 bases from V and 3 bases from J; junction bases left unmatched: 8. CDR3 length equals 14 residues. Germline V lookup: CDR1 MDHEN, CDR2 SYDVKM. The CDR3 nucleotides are TGTGCCAGCAGCACCGGGACTACCGTCTACGAGCAGTACTTC. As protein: CASSTGTTVYEQYF.

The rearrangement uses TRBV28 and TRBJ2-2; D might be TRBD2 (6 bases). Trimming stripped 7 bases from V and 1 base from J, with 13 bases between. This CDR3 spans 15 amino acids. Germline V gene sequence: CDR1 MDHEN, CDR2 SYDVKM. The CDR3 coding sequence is TGTGCCAGCATCCGACTAGTCAGGAACACCGGGGAGCTGTTTTTT. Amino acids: CASIRLVRNTGELFF. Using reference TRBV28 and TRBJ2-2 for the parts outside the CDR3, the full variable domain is DVKVTQSSRYLVKRTGEKVFLECVQDMDHENMFWYRQDPGLGLRLIYFSYDVKMKEKGDIPEGYSVSREKKERFSLILESASTNQTSMYLCASIRLVRNTGELFFGEGSRLTVL.

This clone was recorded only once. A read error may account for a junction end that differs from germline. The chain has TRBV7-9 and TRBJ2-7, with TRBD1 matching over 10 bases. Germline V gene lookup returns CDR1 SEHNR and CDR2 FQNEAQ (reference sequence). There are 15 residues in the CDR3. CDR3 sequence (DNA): TGTTCCAGCAGCTCAACCGGGACAGGGGACTACGAGCAGTACTTC. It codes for CSSSSTGTGDYEQYF.

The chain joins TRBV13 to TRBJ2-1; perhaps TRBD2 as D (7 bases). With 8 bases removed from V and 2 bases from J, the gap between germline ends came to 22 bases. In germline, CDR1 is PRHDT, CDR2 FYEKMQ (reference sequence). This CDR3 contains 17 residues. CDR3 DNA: TGTGCCAGCGGTACCCGCGGGGGCCAACCCACCTACAATGAGCAGTTCTTC. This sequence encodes CASGTRGGQPTYNEQFF.

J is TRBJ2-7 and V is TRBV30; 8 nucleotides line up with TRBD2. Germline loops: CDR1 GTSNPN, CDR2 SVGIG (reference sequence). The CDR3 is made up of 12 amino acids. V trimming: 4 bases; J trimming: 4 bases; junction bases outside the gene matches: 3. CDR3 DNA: TGTGCCTGGAAGCGGGAGTCTTACGAGCAGTACTTC. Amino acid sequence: CAWKRESYEQYF.

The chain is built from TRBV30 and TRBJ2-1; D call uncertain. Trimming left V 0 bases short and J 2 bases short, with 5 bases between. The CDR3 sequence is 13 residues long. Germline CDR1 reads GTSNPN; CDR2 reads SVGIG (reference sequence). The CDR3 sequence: CAWSVPTYNEQFF. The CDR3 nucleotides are TGTGCCTGGAGTGTCCCCACCTACAATGAGCAGTTCTTC. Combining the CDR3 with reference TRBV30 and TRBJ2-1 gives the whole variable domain SQTIHQWPATLVQPVGSPLSLECTVEGTSNPNLYWYRQAAGRGLQLLFYSVGIGQISSEVPQNLSASRPQDRQFILSSKKLLLSDSGFYLCAWSVPTYNEQFFGPGTRLTVL.

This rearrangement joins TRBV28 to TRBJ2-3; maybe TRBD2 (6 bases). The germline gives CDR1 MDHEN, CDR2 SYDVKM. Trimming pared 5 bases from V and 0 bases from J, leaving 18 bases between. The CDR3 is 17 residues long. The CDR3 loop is CASSLIPSVLSTDTQYF. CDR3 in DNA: TGTGCCAGCAGTCTCATCCCTAGCGTGTTGAGCACAGATACGCAGTATTTT.

The CDR3 DNA follows: TGTGCCAGCAGCCCACGTAGCGGGCAAGAGACCCAGTACTTC. Protein sequence: CASSPRSGQETQYF. J is TRBJ2-5 and V is TRBV7-9; 7 bases agree with TRBD2. Germline assignment: CDR1 SEHNR and CDR2 FQNEAQ (reference sequence). Unmatched junction bases numbered 5, after V lost 5 bases and J lost 2 bases. The CDR3 runs 14 residues.

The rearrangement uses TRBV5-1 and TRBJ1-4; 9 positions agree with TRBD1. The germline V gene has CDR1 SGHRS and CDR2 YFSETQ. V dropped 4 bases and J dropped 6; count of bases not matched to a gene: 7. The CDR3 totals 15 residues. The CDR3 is CASSDYRGQDEKLFF. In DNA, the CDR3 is TGCGCCAGCAGCGATTACAGGGGGCAGGATGAAAAACTGTTTTTT.

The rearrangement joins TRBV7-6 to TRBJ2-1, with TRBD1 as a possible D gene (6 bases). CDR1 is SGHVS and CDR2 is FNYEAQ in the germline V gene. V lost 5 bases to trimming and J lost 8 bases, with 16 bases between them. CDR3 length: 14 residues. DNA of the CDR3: TGTGCCAGCAGCCCAGGGGACCCCTGGGATGAGCAGTTCTTC. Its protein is CASSPGDPWDEQFF.

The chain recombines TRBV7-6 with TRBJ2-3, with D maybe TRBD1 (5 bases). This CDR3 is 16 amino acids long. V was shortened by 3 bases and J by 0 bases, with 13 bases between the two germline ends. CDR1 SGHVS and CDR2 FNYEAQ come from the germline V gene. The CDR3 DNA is TGTGCCAGCAGCTTGAGACAGATCATTAGCACAGATACGCAGTATTTT. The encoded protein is CASSLRQIISTDTQYF.

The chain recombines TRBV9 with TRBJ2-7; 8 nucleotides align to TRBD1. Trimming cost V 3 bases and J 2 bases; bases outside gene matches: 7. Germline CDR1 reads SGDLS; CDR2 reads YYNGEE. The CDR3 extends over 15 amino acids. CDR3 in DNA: TGTGCCAGCAGCGCTGGACAGGGTACACCCTACGAGCAGTACTTC. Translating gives CASSAGQGTPYEQYF. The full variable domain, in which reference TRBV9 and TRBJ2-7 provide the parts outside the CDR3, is DSGVTQTPKHLITATGQRVTLRCSPRSGDLSVYWYQQSLDQGLQFLIQYYNGEERAKGNILERFSAQQFPDLHSELNLSSLELGDSALYFCASSAGQGTPYEQYFGPGTRLTVT.

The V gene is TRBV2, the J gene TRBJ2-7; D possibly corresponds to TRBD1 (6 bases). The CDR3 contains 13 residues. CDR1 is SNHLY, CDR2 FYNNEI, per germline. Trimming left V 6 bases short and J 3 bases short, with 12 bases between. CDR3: CASRTGQHYEQYF. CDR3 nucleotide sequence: TGTGCCAGCAGAACCGGACAGCACTACGAGCAGTACTTC.

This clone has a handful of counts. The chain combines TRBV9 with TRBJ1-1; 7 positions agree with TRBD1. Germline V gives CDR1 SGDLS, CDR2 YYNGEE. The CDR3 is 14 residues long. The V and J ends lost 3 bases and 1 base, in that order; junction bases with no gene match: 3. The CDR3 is CASSGTGWNTEAFF. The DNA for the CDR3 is TGTGCCAGCAGCGGGACAGGCTGGAACACTGAAGCTTTCTTT.

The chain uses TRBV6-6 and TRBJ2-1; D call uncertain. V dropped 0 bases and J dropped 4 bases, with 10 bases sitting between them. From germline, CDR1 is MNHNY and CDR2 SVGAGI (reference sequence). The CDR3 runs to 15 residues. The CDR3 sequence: CASSYSLATYNEQFF. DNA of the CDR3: TGTGCCAGCAGTTACTCGCTTGCGACATACAATGAGCAGTTCTTC.

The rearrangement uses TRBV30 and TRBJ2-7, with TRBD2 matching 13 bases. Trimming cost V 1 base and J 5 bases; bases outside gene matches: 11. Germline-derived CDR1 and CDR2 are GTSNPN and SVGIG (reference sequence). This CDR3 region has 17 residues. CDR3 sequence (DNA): TGTGCCTGGAGTGGAATGCGAACTAGCGGGAGGGGCCACGAGCAGTACTTC. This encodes CAWSGMRTSGRGHEQYF.

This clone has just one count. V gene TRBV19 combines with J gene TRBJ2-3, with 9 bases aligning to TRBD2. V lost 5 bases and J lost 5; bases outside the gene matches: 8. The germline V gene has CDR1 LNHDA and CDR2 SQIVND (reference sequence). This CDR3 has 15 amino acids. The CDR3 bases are TGTGCCAGTAGTGACCCGGGACTAGCTAGAGATACGCAGTATTTT. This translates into CASSDPGLARDTQYF. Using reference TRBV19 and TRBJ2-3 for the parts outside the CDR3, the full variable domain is DGGITQSPKYLFRKEGQNVTLSCEQNLNHDAMYWYRQDPGQGLRLIYYSQIVNDFQKGDIAEGYSVSREKKESFPLTVTSAQKNPTAFYLCASSDPGLARDTQYFGPGTRLTVL.

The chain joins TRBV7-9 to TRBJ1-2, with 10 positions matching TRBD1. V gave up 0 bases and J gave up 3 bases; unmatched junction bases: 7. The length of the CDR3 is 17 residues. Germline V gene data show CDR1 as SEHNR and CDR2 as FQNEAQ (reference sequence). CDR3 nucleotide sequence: TGTGCCAGCAGCTTAGCCCGGCACGGACAGGGGGACTATGGCTACACCTTC. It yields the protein CASSLARHGQGDYGYTF.

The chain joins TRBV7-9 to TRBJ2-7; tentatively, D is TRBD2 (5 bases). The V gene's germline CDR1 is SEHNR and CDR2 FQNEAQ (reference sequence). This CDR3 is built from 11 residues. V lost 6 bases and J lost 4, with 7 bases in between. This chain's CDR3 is CASREGYEQYF. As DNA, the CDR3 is TGTGCCAGCAGAGAGGGTTACGAGCAGTACTTC.

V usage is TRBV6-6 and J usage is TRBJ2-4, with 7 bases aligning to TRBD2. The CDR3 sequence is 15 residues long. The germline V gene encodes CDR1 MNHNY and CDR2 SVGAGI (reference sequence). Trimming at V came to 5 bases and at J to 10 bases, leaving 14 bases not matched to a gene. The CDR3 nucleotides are TGTGCCAGCAGTCCCCTGCTAGCGGATAGAGGTATTCAGTACTTC. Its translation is CASSPLLADRGIQYF.

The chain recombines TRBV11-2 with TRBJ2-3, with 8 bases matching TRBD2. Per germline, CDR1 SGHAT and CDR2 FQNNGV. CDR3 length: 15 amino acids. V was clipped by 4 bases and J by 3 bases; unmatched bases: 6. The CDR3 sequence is CASSSLTGGTDTQYF. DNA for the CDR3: TGTGCCAGCAGCTCGCTGACGGGAGGGACAGATACGCAGTATTTT.

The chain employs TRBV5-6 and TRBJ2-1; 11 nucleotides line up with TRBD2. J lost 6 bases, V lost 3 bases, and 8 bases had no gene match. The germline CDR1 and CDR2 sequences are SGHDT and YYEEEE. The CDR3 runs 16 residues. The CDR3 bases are TGTGCCAGCAGCTACCGGGTACTAGCGGGGGTCAATGAGCAGTTCTTC. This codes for CASSYRVLAGVNEQFF.

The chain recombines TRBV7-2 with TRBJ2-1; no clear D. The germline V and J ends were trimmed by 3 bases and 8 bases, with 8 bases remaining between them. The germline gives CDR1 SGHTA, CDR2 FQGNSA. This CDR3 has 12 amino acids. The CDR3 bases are TGTGCCAGCAGCTTGGGCTTTTATGAGCAGTTCTTC. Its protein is CASSLGFYEQFF. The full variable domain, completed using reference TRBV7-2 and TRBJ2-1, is GAGVSQSPSNKVTEKGKDVELRCDPISGHTALYWYRQSLGQGLEFLIYFQGNSAPDKSGLPSDRFSAERTGGSVSTLTIQRTQQEDSAVYLCASSLGFYEQFFGPGTRLTVL.

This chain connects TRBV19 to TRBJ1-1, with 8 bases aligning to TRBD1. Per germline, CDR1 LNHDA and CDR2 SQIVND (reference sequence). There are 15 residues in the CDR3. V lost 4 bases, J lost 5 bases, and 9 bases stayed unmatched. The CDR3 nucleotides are TGTGCCAGTAGTAACGCAGGGGGCTTCGGTACTGAAGCTTTCTTT. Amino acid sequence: CASSNAGGFGTEAFF.